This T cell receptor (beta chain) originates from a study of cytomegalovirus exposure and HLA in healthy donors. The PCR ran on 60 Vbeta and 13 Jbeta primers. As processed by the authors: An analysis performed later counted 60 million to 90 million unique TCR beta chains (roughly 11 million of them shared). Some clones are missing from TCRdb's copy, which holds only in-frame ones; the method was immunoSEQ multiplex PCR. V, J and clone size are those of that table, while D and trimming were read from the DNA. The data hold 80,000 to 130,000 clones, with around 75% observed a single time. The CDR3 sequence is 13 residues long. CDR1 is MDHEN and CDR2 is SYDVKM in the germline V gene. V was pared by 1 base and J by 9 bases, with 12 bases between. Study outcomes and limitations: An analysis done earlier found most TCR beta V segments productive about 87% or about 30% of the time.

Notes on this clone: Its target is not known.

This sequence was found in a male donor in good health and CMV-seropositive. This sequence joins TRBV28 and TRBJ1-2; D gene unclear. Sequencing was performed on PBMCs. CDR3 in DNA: TGTGCCAGCAGTTTATTGCCCACTATAAGCTACACCTTC. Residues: CASSLLPTISYTF.